This T cell receptor (beta chain) was obtained from a study of T-cell reconstitution after alpha-beta-depleted transplantation in children. Germline CDR1 is LGHDT and CDR2 is YNNKEL (reference sequence). After removal of 3 bases from V and 5 bases from J, the junction contained 3 bases not matched to a gene. The length of the CDR3 is 14 residues. For TCRbeta, the library was prepared with unique molecular identifiers. MiXCR was run by TCRdb on the PCR reads, yielding one entry per CDR3 protein. The sample contains a few hundred thousand distinct CDR3 sequences, approximately 16% of which appear only once. This clonotype was detected only a few times.

This specimen consisted of PBMCs from the stem cell graft donor, obtained from the stem cell graft. The chain carries TRBV3-1 and TRBJ2-1; 8 bases agree with TRBD2. The TCR comes from a human donor who donated a stem cell graft to a child with acute lymphoblastic leukemia. This CDR3 reads CASSHSGMDNEQFF. In nucleotides, the CDR3 is TGTGCCAGCAGCCATAGCGGGATGGACAATGAGCAGTTCTTC.